Below, 16 T cell receptor beta chains from the same sample are listed, as sequenced in a study of control samples from healthy donors and cancer patients. Measured with immunoSEQ multiplex PCR; TCRdb has only the in-frame clones, and not every one. This sample has around 130,000 clones, with about 90% found just once. Sequenced: PBMCs. These receptors all come from a man aged 50 to 59 with head and neck cancer.

This sequence joins TRBV2 and TRBJ1-6; the D is unclear. Germline-derived CDR1 and CDR2 are SNHLY and FYNNEI. The CDR3 extends over 13 amino acids. V was trimmed by 8 bases and J by 0 bases, leaving 5 bases between them. The CDR3 loop reads CASLSSYNSPLHF. CDR3 coding DNA: TGTGCCAGCCTGAGCTCCTATAATTCACCCCTCCACTTT.

V is TRBV3-1 (or the pseudogene TRBV3-2) and J is TRBJ2-3; 8 bases are a match to TRBD2. This CDR3 region has 15 residues. From germline, CDR1 is LGHDT and CDR2 YNNKEL (reference sequence). V was clipped by 5 bases and J by 2 bases; unmatched bases: 6. This CDR3 is CASSFLAGPTDTQYF. CDR3 sequence (DNA): TGTGCCAGCAGCTTTTTAGCGGGACCCACAGATACGCAGTATTTT.

The genes are TRBV19 and TRBJ2-2; D not certain. The CDR3 runs 15 residues. Germline values: CDR1 LNHDA, CDR2 SQIVND (reference sequence). Deletions cut 6 bases from V and 2 bases from J, with 13 bases between. CDR3 region: CASRGSGANTGELFF. In DNA, the CDR3 is TGTGCCAGTAGGGGCTCCGGAGCTAACACCGGGGAGCTGTTTTTT.

There are a few counts of this clone. This sequence joins TRBV4-1 and TRBJ2-1, with a weak D call TRBD2 (6 bases). There are 14 residues in the CDR3. With 0 bases removed from V and 9 bases from J, the gap between germline ends came to 12 bases. Germline lookup yields CDR1 MGHRA and CDR2 YSYEKL. CDR3 sequence reads: CASSQEGLATEQFF. In DNA, the CDR3 is TGCGCCAGCAGCCAAGAGGGGCTAGCGACTGAGCAGTTCTTC.

This CDR3 is CASSFSSATNEKLFF. CDR3 sequence (DNA): TGTGCCAGCAGCTTCTCGAGCGCAACTAATGAAAAACTGTTTTTT. The chain couples TRBV11-2 to TRBJ1-4; D is ambiguous. The CDR3 totals 15 residues. V was pared by 3 bases and J by 0 bases, with 8 bases between. The germline V gene encodes CDR1 SGHAT and CDR2 FQNNGV.

The V gene is TRBV11-2, the J gene TRBJ2-1, with D possibly being TRBD2 (7 bases). Germline CDR1 is SGHAT and CDR2 is FQNNGV. The germline V and J ends were trimmed by 3 bases and 1 base, with 16 bases remaining between them. The CDR3 covers 17 residues. The CDR3 loop reads CASSFTGGPASYNEQFF. CDR3 nucleotide sequence: TGTGCCAGCAGCTTCACCGGGGGGCCCGCTTCCTACAATGAGCAGTTCTTC.

The chain has TRBV13 and TRBJ2-2; D might be TRBD2 (6 bases). Germline V CDR1 and CDR2: PRHDT, FYEKMQ (reference sequence). The CDR3 is made up of 12 amino acids. V shed 4 bases and J shed 6 bases, with 6 bases lying between them. CDR3 sequence: CASSSGAGELFF. The DNA for the CDR3 is TGTGCCAGCAGCTCGGGGGCCGGGGAGCTGTTTTTT. Combining the CDR3 with reference TRBV13 and TRBJ2-2 gives the whole variable domain AAGVIQSPRHLIKEKRETATLKCYPIPRHDTVYWYQQGPGQDPQFLISFYEKMQSDKGSIPDRFSAQQFSDYHSELNMSSLELGDSALYFCASSSGAGELFFGEGSRLTVL.

The chain uses TRBV5-6 and TRBJ2-1, with 9 bases fitting TRBD1. Trimming at V came to 3 bases and at J to 7 bases, leaving 11 bases not matched to a gene. From germline, CDR1 is SGHDT and CDR2 YYEEEE. CDR3 size: 16 residues. CDR3 amino acids: CASSSTQGAVGNEQFF. CDR3 in DNA: TGTGCCAGCAGCTCTACACAGGGGGCGGTAGGGAATGAGCAGTTCTTC.

This sequence joins TRBV11-3 and TRBJ2-5; D uncertain. Trimming took 1 base from V and 3 from J, leaving 6 bases between them. This CDR3 comprises 13 residues. Germline CDR1 reads SGHNT; CDR2 reads YENEEA. Here the CDR3 DNA reads TGTGCCAGCAGCTTAGGCTGGGAAGAGACCCAGTACTTC. This gives the protein CASSLGWEETQYF.

V and J are TRBV6-1 and TRBJ2-1, with D uncertain. The germline CDR1 and CDR2 sequences are MNHNS and SASEGT. The CDR3 sequence is 11 residues long. V lost 3 bases and J 13 bases, leaving 10 bases between the germline ends. The DNA for the CDR3 is TGTGCCAGCAGTGAGTTTCCAGGACAGTTCTTC. It codes for CASSEFPGQFF.

The chain carries TRBV27 and TRBJ1-1, with D tentatively TRBD1 (6 bases). The CDR3 covers 16 residues. Between the trimmed V and J ends, which lost 4 bases and 4 bases, there was a span of 19 bases. CDR1 is MNHEY and CDR2 is SMNVEV in the germline V gene (reference sequence). CDR3 DNA sequence: TGTGCCAGCAGTTGGGGGAGGGAAAGAGGGGGCACTGAAGCTTTCTTT. This translates into CASSWGRERGGTEAFF.

The rearrangement joins TRBV2 to TRBJ1-1; D is unclear. From germline, CDR1 is SNHLY and CDR2 FYNNEI. The CDR3 contains 15 residues. V was shortened by 1 base and J by 1 base, with 10 bases between the two germline ends. The DNA for the CDR3 is TGTGCCAGCAGTGAAGAAACAATTCAGAACACTGAAGCTTTCTTT. Translation: CASSEETIQNTEAFF.

This sequence joins TRBV11-2 and TRBJ2-7; D remains ambiguous. CDR3 length: 12 residues. Germline V gene lookup returns CDR1 SGHAT and CDR2 FQNNGV. Trimming removed 3 bases from V and 5 bases from J, with 8 bases in between. The CDR3 reads CASSFNTNEQYF. DNA for the CDR3: TGTGCCAGCAGCTTCAATACAAACGAGCAGTACTTC.

The genes are TRBV11-3 and TRBJ2-2; D might be TRBD1 or TRBD2, each matching 6 bases. The germline V gene has CDR1 SGHNT and CDR2 YENEEA. The CDR3 has 16 residues. V dropped 5 bases and J dropped 2 bases, with 15 bases sitting between them. The CDR3, as DNA: TGTGCCAGCAGCCTGATGGGGGGCTCTAACACCGGGGAGCTGTTTTTT. Its translation is CASSLMGGSNTGELFF.

The J gene is TRBJ1-2, the V gene TRBV20-1; no reliable D call. Germline assignment: CDR1 DFQATT and CDR2 SNEGSKA (reference sequence). The V end lost 3 bases, the J end lost 0 bases, and 11 bases lay between the germline ends. The CDR3 is 14 amino acids. CDR3 in DNA: TGCAGTGCTAGTAGTACAGCAACTAACTATGGCTACACCTTC. The encoded protein is CSASSTATNYGYTF.

The rearrangement uses TRBV6-5 and TRBJ2-7; 7 positions agree with TRBD1. The germline CDR1 and CDR2 sequences are MNHEY and SVGAGI. The J segment lost 0 bases and the V segment lost 6 bases, leaving 8 bases of the junction unmatched. The CDR3 has 15 amino acids. CDR3 region: CASSKFRDSSYEQYF. Here the CDR3 DNA reads TGTGCCAGCAGCAAATTCCGGGACAGCTCCTACGAGCAGTACTTC.